The rows below give T cell receptor beta chains drawn from one sample of a study of memory CD4+ T cells and cytomegalovirus serostatus. Repertoires were generated with immunoSEQ multiplex PCR, while TCRdb's copy carries only in-frame clones and drops some. The repertoire consists of 20,000 to 30,000 clones, with approximately 75% occurring once and the leading ten covering 1%. Sequencing was done on a sample of memory CD4+ T cells from blood. These receptors were collected from an adult in good health and CMV-seronegative. Both conserved end residues are part of each CDR3. A D gene is named only where the DNA matches it firmly. Size values are once, few and many counts, or a class for expanded clones, and some rows have none.

CAISEFGLAGITDTQYF	TGTGCCATCAGTGAGTTTGGACTAGCGGGGATCACAGATACGCAGTATTTT	TRBV10-3	17	-	TRBJ2-3	TRBD2
CASSPGLVETEQYF	TGTGCCAGCTCACCAGGGTTAGTGGAAACCGAGCAGTACTTC	TRBV18	14	few	TRBJ2-7	-
CASSKTGNTEAFF	TGTGCCAGCAGCAAGACGGGTAACACTGAAGCTTTCTTT	TRBV5-8	13	-	TRBJ1-1	-
CASSLNQYNEQFF	TGTGCCAGCAGCTTAAACCAATACAATGAGCAGTTCTTC	TRBV7-8	13	-	TRBJ2-1	-
CASSLHWNTEAFF	TGTGCCAGCAGCCTACACTGGAACACTGAAGCTTTCTTT	TRBV14	13	-	TRBJ1-1	-
CSVDHSGANTEAFF	TGCAGCGTTGACCATTCAGGGGCGAACACTGAAGCTTTCTTT	TRBV29-1	14	few	TRBJ1-1	-
CATRQGELGELFF	TGTGCCACTCGACAGGGGGAGCTCGGGGAGCTGTTTTTT	TRBV2	13	-	TRBJ2-2	TRBD1
CASSLGGRGANVLTF	TGTGCCAGCAGCTTAGGGGGGAGGGGGGCCAACGTCCTGACTTTC	TRBV5-4	15	-	TRBJ2-6	-
CASSLVGDGYTF	TGCGCCAGCAGCTTGGTAGGGGATGGCTACACCTTC	TRBV5-1	12	-	TRBJ1-2	-
CATSGWGVGVGTEAFF	TGTGCCACCAGCGGTTGGGGTGTGGGCGTTGGGACTGAAGCTTTCTTT	TRBV15	16	-	TRBJ1-1	-
CASGVGGGKNIQYF	TGTGCCAGTGGGGTGGGAGGTGGGAAAAACATTCAGTACTTC	TRBV19	14	-	TRBJ2-4	-
CASSRDFLGEQYF	TGTGCCAGCAGCCGGGACTTCCTGGGCGAGCAGTACTTC	TRBV7-8	13	once	TRBJ2-7	-
CASSVSGTTYNEQFF	TGTGCCAGCAGCGTAAGCGGGACGACATACAATGAGCAGTTCTTC	TRBV9	15	-	TRBJ2-1	TRBD2
CASSPGDRGGEQFF	TGTGCCAGCAGCCCCGGGGACAGGGGAGGTGAGCAGTTCTTC	TRBV7-2	14	-	TRBJ2-1	TRBD1
CASSQPGRQAFF	TGTGCCAGCAGCCAACCCGGGAGACAAGCTTTCTTT	TRBV13	12	few	TRBJ1-1	-
CASSVYPRQGADGYTF	TGTGCCAGCAGCGTATACCCACGACAGGGGGCAGATGGCTACACCTTC	TRBV9	16	-	TRBJ1-2	TRBD1
CASSLDRASTDTQYF	TGCGCCAGCAGCTTGGACAGGGCGAGCACAGATACGCAGTATTTT	TRBV5-1	15	-	TRBJ2-3	-
CASSLGPDNEQFF	TGTGCCAGCAGCTTAGGGCCCGACAATGAGCAGTTCTTC	TRBV7-2	13	-	TRBJ2-1	-
CASSYRGNTEAFF	TGTGCCAGCAGTTACAGGGGAAACACTGAAGCTTTCTTT	TRBV27	13	-	TRBJ1-1	TRBD1
CASSPQAGGADTQYF	TGTGCCAGCTCACCACAGGCAGGGGGTGCAGATACGCAGTATTTT	TRBV18	15	-	TRBJ2-3	TRBD1
CASSQAILIAGGLYAGELFF	TGTGCCAGCAGCCAAGCTATCCTGATAGCGGGAGGGCTTTACGCCGGGGAGCTGTTTTTT	TRBV4-2	20	-	TRBJ2-2	TRBD2
CASSEDQGRPQHF	TGTGCCAGCAGTGAGGACCAGGGACGGCCCCAGCATTTT	TRBV2	13	once	TRBJ1-5	-